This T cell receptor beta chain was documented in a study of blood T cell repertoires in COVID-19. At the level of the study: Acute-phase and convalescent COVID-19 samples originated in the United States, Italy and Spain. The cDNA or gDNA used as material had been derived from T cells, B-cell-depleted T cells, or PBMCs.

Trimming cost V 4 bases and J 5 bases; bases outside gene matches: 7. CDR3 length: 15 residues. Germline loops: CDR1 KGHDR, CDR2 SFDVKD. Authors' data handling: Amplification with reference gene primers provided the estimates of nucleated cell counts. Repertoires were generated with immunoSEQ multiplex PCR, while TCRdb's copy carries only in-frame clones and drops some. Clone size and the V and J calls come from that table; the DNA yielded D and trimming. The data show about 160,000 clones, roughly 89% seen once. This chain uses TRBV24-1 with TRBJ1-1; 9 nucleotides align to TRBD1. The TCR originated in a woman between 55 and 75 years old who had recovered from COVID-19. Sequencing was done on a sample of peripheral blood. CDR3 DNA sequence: TGTGCCACCAGTGACCCCGGGACAGGGTCGACTGAAGCTTTCTTT. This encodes CATSDPGTGSTEAFF.